The 9 T cell receptor beta chains below come from one sample, sequenced in a study of beta chain features in type 1 diabetes. Study results and limitations: Across all four CD4+ subsets, people with type 1 diabetes showed modestly shorter TCRB CDR3s.

These receptors' targets are unknown. The whole isolated RNA underwent reverse transcription, so sequencing captured expressed TCRB transcripts. Measured with immunoSEQ multiplex PCR; TCRdb has only the in-frame clones, and not every one. The sample records around 160,000 clones, 9% being singletons. Sequencing input: central memory CD4+ T cells from blood. The receptors were gathered from a woman aged 25 to 45 with type 1 diabetes.

Only a few counts were recorded for this clone. The chain combines TRBV28 with TRBJ1-1; 7 bases are shared with TRBD1. Germline CDR1 is MDHEN and CDR2 is SYDVKM. CDR3 length: 15 amino acids. J was trimmed by 4 bases and V by 7 bases; bases with no gene match: 12. CDR3 nucleotide sequence: TGTGCCAGCACCCTAGTAGGGGGACAGCTCACTGAAGCTTTCTTT. It codes for CASTLVGGQLTEAFF. The full variable domain, completed using reference TRBV28 and TRBJ1-1, is DVKVTQSSRYLVKRTGEKVFLECVQDMDHENMFWYRQDPGLGLRLIYFSYDVKMKEKGDIPEGYSVSREKKERFSLILESASTNQTSMYLCASTLVGGQLTEAFFGQGTRLTVV.

This clone was picked up a small number of times. The J gene is TRBJ2-7, the V gene TRBV18, with a possible D match to TRBD1 (5 bases). The germline V gene has CDR1 KGHSH and CDR2 LQKENI. The CDR3 totals 15 residues. The ends were cut back, 4 bases at V and 2 bases at J, with 15 bases in the middle. The CDR3 coding sequence is TGTGCCAGCTCACGTTCAGAGACAGTGACCTACGAGCAGTACTTC. This codes for CASSRSETVTYEQYF.

This clone was found a few times. The V gene is TRBV5-1, the J gene TRBJ2-5, with 7 nucleotides matching TRBD1. V trimming: 2 bases; J trimming: 5 bases; junction bases outside the gene matches: 6. The CDR3 totals 14 residues. Germline V CDR1 and CDR2: SGHRS, YFSETQ. Written as DNA, the CDR3 is TGCGCCAGCAGCTTCGTAGGGGGCGAGGAGACCCAGTACTTC. Its translation is CASSFVGGEETQYF.

A remark on this clone: Other DNA sequences in the sample encode the same CDR3. The rearrangement links TRBV30 to TRBJ1-1; D is perhaps TRBD1 (6 bases). Germline-derived CDR1 and CDR2 are GTSNPN and SVGIG (reference sequence). Trimming left V 4 bases short and J 5 bases short, with 11 bases between. The CDR3 spans 12 residues. The CDR3 DNA reads as TGTGCCTGGAACAGAGGGGGAACTGAAGCTTTCTTT. It encodes CAWNRGGTEAFF.

Many counts were recorded for this clone. The chain employs TRBV29-1 and TRBJ2-6; 12 nucleotides line up with TRBD1. J was trimmed by 2 bases and V by 3 bases; bases with no gene match: 8. The CDR3 spans 18 residues. CDR1 is SQVTM and CDR2 is ANQGSEA in the germline V gene. Written as DNA, the CDR3 is TGCAGCGTTGAGAACTTGGGGACAGGGGGCACTGGGGCCAACGTCCTGACTTTC. Its protein is CSVENLGTGGTGANVLTF.

This clone was seen only a few times. The V call is TRBV19, the J call TRBJ2-5; TRBD1 matches at 7 bases. The CDR3 extends over 14 amino acids. The germline gives CDR1 LNHDA, CDR2 SQIVND (reference sequence). V shed 4 bases, J shed 4 bases, and the junction held 6 bases outside the gene matches. DNA of the CDR3: TGTGCCAGTAGTACGAAGACAGGGCGAGAGACCCAGTACTTC. Protein: CASSTKTGRETQYF.

This clone was detected many times. The V call is TRBV28, the J call TRBJ1-5; no clear D. This CDR3 comprises 13 residues. Trimming took off 6 bases at V and 0 bases at J, with 6 bases between the two ends. Germline CDR1 and CDR2: MDHEN and SYDVKM. CDR3 amino acids: CASSPYSNQPQHF. CDR3 DNA sequence: TGTGCCAGCAGCCCCTATAGCAATCAGCCCCAGCATTTT. Based on the CDR3 plus reference TRBV28 and TRBJ1-5, the full variable domain is DVKVTQSSRYLVKRTGEKVFLECVQDMDHENMFWYRQDPGLGLRLIYFSYDVKMKEKGDIPEGYSVSREKKERFSLILESASTNQTSMYLCASSPYSNQPQHFGDGTRLSIL.

This clone showed up just a few times. CDR3 amino acids: CSVGWDRGRNEQFF. The CDR3 nucleotides read TGCAGCGTCGGCTGGGACAGGGGGCGGAATGAGCAGTTCTTC. The gene calls are TRBV29-1 and TRBJ2-1; 12 bases match TRBD1. After removal of 6 bases from V and 7 bases from J, the junction contained 7 bases not matched to a gene. Germline CDR1 is SQVTM and CDR2 is ANQGSEA. The CDR3 contains 14 residues.

This clone showed up just a few times. The chain joins TRBV11-2 to TRBJ2-3; TRBD1 aligns across 8 bases. V dropped 5 bases and J dropped 0; count of bases not matched to a gene: 4. Per germline, CDR1 SGHAT and CDR2 FQNNGV. CDR3 length equals 15 residues. Here the CDR3 DNA reads TGTGCCAGCAGCCCTCGGACAGGGAGCACAGATACGCAGTATTTT. Translation gives CASSPRTGSTDTQYF. The full variable domain, its missing parts supplied by reference TRBV11-2 and TRBJ2-3, is EAGVAQSPRYKIIEKRQSVAFWCNPISGHATLYWYQQILGQGPKLLIQFQNNGVVDDSQLPKDRFSAERLKGVDSTLKIQPAKLEDSAVYLCASSPRTGSTDTQYFGPGTRLTVL.